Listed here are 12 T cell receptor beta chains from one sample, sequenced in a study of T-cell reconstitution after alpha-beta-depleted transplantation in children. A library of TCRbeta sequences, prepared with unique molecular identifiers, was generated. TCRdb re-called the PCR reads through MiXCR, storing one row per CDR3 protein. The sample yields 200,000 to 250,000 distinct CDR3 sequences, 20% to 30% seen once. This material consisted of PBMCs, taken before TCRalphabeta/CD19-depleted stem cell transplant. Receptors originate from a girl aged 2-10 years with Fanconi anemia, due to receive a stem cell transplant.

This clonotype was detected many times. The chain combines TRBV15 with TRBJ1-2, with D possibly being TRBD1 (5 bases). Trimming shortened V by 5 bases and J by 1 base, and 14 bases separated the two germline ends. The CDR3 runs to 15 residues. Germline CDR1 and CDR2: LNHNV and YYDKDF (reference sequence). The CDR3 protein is CATSLATGFNYGYTF. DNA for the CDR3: TGTGCCACCAGCCTAGCTACAGGATTTAACTATGGCTACACCTTC.

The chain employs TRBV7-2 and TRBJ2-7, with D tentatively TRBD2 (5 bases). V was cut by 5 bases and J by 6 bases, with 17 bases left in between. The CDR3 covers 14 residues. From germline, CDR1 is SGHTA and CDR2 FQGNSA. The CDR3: CASSPLTVRGEQYF. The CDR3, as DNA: TGTGCCAGCAGCCCCTTGACCGTCCGGGGCGAGCAGTACTTC.

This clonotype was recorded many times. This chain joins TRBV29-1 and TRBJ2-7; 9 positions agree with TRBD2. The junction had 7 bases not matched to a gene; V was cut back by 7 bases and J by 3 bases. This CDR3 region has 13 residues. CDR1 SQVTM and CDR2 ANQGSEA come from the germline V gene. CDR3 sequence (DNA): TGCAGCGCTAGCGGGACAGTTAGCTACGAGCAGTACTTC. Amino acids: CSASGTVSYEQYF.

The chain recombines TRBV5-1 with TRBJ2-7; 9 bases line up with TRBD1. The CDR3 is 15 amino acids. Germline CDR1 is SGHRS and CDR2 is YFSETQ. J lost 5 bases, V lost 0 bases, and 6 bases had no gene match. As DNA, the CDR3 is TGCGCCAGCAGCTTGGTCCGGACAGGGGACCACGAGCAGTACTTC. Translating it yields CASSLVRTGDHEQYF.

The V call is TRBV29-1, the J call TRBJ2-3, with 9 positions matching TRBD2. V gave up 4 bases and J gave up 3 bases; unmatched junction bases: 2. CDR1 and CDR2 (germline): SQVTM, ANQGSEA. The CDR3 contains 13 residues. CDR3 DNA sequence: TGCAGCGTTGGTGCGGGGGGGACAGATACGCAGTATTTT. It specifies CSVGAGGTDTQYF.

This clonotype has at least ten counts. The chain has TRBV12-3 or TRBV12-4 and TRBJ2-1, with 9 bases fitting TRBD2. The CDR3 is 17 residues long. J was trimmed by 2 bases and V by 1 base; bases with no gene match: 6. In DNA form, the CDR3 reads TGTGCCAGCAGTTTAGGGGTAGGCGGGAGGGCCTACAATGAGCAGTTCTTC. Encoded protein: CASSLGVGGRAYNEQFF.

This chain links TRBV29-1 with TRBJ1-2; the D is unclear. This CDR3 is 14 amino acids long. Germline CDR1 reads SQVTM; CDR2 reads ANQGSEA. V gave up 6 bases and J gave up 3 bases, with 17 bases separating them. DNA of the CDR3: TGCAGCGTAGCTCCGAAGGTCGCGGACTATGGCTACACCTTC. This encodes CSVAPKVADYGYTF.

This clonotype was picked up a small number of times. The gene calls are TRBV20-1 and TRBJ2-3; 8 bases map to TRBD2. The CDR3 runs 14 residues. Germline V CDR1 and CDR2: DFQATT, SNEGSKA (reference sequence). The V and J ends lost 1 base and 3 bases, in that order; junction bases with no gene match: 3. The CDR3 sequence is CSARGIAGTDTQYF. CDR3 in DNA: TGCAGTGCTAGAGGGATAGCGGGGACAGATACGCAGTATTTT.

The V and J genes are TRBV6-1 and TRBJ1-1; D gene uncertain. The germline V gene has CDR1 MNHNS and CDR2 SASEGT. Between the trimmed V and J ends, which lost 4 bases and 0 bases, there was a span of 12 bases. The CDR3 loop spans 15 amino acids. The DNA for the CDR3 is TGTGCCAGCAGTGGTAGGGCCAGAATGAACACTGAAGCTTTCTTT. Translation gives CASSGRARMNTEAFF.

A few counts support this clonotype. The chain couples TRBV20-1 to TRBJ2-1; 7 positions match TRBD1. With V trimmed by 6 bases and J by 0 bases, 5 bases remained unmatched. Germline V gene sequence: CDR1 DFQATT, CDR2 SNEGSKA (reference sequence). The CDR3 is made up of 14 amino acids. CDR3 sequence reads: CSAQQGPSYNEQFF. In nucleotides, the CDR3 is TGCAGTGCCCAACAGGGGCCCTCCTACAATGAGCAGTTCTTC.

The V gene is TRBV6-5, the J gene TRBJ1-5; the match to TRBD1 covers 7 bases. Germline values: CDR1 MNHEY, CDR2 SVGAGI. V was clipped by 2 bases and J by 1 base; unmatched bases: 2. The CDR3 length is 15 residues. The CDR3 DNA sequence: TGTGCCAGCAGTTACGCGGGACAGAGCAATCAGCCCCAGCATTTT. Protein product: CASSYAGQSNQPQHF.

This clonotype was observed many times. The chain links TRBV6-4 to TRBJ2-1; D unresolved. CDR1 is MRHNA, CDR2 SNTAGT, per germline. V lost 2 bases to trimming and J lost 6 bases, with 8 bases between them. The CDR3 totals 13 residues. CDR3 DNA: TGTGCCAGCAGTGACAGAAGAGGCAATGAGCAGTTCTTC. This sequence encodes CASSDRRGNEQFF.